The present TCR beta chain was sequenced within a study of cytomegalovirus exposure and HLA in healthy donors (dated by TCRdb to about 2017). For the wider study: An earlier analysis of approximately 640 of the donors reported approximately 300 Gb of sequence data and 120 million or so unique TCR beta sequences from about 179 million T cells. About 280 gigabases of sequencing data and approximately 85 million unique TCR sequences were included in an early release covering 500 to 750 HLA-typed donors. Of the roughly 400 genotyped donors, 65% to 90% fell in the genetic ancestry cluster associated with self-reported Caucasian donors. The study was designed to test whether signatures of past pathogen exposure could be identified by cataloging public T cell receptors. The study used immunosequencing to profile the T cell repertoires of several hundred subjects and linked those repertoires to cytomegalovirus serostatus. In addition to the first cohort of 500 to 850 subjects, a separate validation cohort of some 120 different subjects was used. High-throughput TCR immunosequencing, statistical association of individual TCRs with disease status, and machine learning were combined to predict cytomegalovirus infection status. In a later analysis, previously published TCR beta repertoires from hundreds of donors were re-analyzed and high-resolution HLA genotyping was added so that TCR occurrence patterns could be studied. The later analysis used no new phenotypic data to find candidate immune exposures, relying instead on TCR beta sequences and their occurrence across donors. To decide whether each TCR beta V gene segment behaved as functional or pseudogenic, an earlier analysis of 587 of the donors relied on high-throughput TCR beta sequencing. Donor age, sex, ethnicity and CMV serostatus were compiled alongside the repertoire data. A later genetic analysis used genome-wide SNP genotypes for about three fifths of the 666 donors, treating that subset as a discovery cohort. Every repertoire in the discovery cohort had been generated on one and the same sequencing platform. Class I and class II HLA loci were covered by the typing at four-digit resolution. Typing coverage differed by locus: A, B, C, DRB1 and DQB1 were typed in roughly 620-630 donors, DQA1 in around 500, DPA1 in 600 to 610, and DPB1 in roughly 450. Several DR-DQ haplotypes were handled as single units for association and clustering because linkage in the cohort was strong. Among roughly 400 genotyped donors of the cohort, an average of around 240,000 unique TCR beta nucleotide sequences was sequenced per donor, of which about 20% were non-productive. What the work shows at the level of the full study, not this receptor alone: In a later analysis, the rate of TCR association differed among HLA loci, with DRB1 alleles having the most associated TCRs and HLA-C alleles having the fewest. A later analysis associated 15,000 to 20,000 TCR beta sequences with specific HLA alleles at a false discovery rate of 0.05. The presence/absence analyses assumed that sequencing depth was roughly uniform across donors, and that assumption may not be true. A cluster of highly shared sequence variants was judged likely to represent a technical artifact of the sequencing pipeline. A later analysis found that HLA-associated TCR beta chains were more clonally expanded and had lower generation probabilities than equally common non-associated chains. Around 16 rarely observed V segments, including chromosome 9 orphons, were excluded from the earlier analysis of approximately 500 of the donors because counts were too low. The classifier was reported to diagnose cytomegalovirus status with high specificity and sensitivity in both the original cohort and the validation cohort. Most TCR sequences were seen in very few donors, while some public TCRs were found in many individuals. Some IMGT-functional V segments, including TRBV6-2 and TRBV6-3, could not be distinguished by the 87-base-pair reads and were therefore excluded. An association between a missense DCLRE1C variant and V-gene and J-gene trimming of TCR beta chains was found in a later genetic analysis and replicated in an independent cohort. According to a later genetic analysis, donors in an Asian-associated ancestry cluster had fewer N-insertions in productive TCRs than the roughly 660-donor mean. Because some donors lacked HLA typing at each locus, the association tests relied only on the typed subset. The study gave a list of about 150 TCR beta chains associated with cytomegalovirus. Assigning TCR associations to individual alleles was difficult when HLA alleles, especially DR and DQ, strongly co-occurred. The authors suggested that the approach could potentially be extended to other disease states and immunological phenotypes. According to a later analysis, most CMV-associated TCR beta chains appeared to be HLA-restricted, and the HLA associations seemed to be driven largely by CMV exposure. Linkage disequilibrium might explain the correlated functional status among segregating V segments, but an unknown experimental factor could not be ruled out. For the cohort, immune exposure information was limited to CMV serostatus. In vitro tests confirmed that a few of the cytomegalovirus-associated TCR beta chains recognize cytomegalovirus antigens. Several of the top co-occurrence clusters appeared to be linked to parvovirus B19, influenza, CMV and Epstein-Barr virus, according to a later analysis. A further reported finding was that TCR beta sequences accurately predicted the HLA-A and HLA-B alleles for most subjects in the first cohort. Broadly in line with IMGT annotations, most TCR beta V segments showed up in productive rearrangements about 87% or about 30% of the time in an earlier analysis of 450 to 750 of the donors. Only TCR beta chains were sequenced in this cohort, and the absence of alpha or paired-chain data limited detectable features.

Points on this clone: Its antigen remains undetermined. Within one base of it there is no much larger clone, and no base qualities were kept.

The library came from the immunoSEQ multiplex PCR assay. A mixture of 60 forward primers for TCR Vbeta segments and 13 reverse primers for TCR Jbeta segments was used in the multiplex PCR. Amplification of the CDR3 region of rearranged TCR beta genes was performed with a multiplex PCR assay on genomic DNA. The amplified TCR beta libraries were sequenced on the Illumina HiSeq System as 87-base-pair reads. For the original study's pipeline: A later analysis tallied tens of millions of unique TCR beta chains across the roughly 610 repertoires, and around 10 million of those chains were shared by two or more donors. Raw reads were error-corrected and collapsed into unique sequences with a nearest-neighbor algorithm that merged closely related sequences to remove PCR and sequencing errors. Alignment of CDR3 sequences to IMGT reference sequences was used to assign V, D and J gene segments. Each retained sequence needed at least a six-nucleotide match to both a V gene segment and a J gene segment. A rearrangement was called productive if the CDR3 had no stop codons and remained in frame with V and J, and every other rearrangement was called non-productive. Following IMGT convention, CDR3 was defined as the stretch from the second conserved V-encoded cysteine up to the conserved J-encoded phenylalanine. The earlier analysis of about 610 of the donors excluded sequences that lacked an unambiguous match to a single V gene segment. An earlier analysis of fewer than 750 of the donors classified V segments as functional when productive rearrangements were above 56.7% and as segregating when the standard deviation between donors was above 5%. A statistical classification framework was developed to diagnose cytomegalovirus status using the catalog of TCR beta chain sequences. In a later analysis, TCR nucleotide sequences were compared against IMGT/GENE-DB human TR gene sequences so that V and J genes could be assigned. The TCRdist pipeline was used in a later analysis to assign CDR3 sequences and most-parsimonious VDJ recombination scenarios. In a later analysis, every TCR beta chain was defined by the combination of its CDR3 amino acid sequence and its V-gene family, and reads without a unique V-gene family were dropped. To address suspected cross-contamination and a sequencing artifact, a later analysis removed around 590 highly shared, low-generation-probability nucleotide sequences. A later analysis calculated a clonal expansion index for each public chain from normalized within-repertoire ranks of inferred template counts. Generation probabilities in a later analysis came from a VDJ recombination model fitted to out-of-frame rearrangements, and those results were checked against IGoR. A later analysis scored TCR-TCR, TCR-HLA and TCR-CMV co-occurrence with hypergeometric tests, applying a repertoire-size bias correction to TCR pairs. A later analysis estimated false discovery rates by permuting HLA or CMV assignments 20 times. In a later analysis, co-occurring TCRs were grouped using DBSCAN, with TCRdist sequence similarity added in when clustering inside HLA-allele-positive subsets. For co-occurrence clustering, repertoires with fewer than 30,000 or more than 120,000 public chains were excluded, along with a handful of repertoires with anomalous nucleotide sharing. This is the immuneACCESS table as TCRdb keeps it, with only in-frame sequences that have V and J called. A part of the clones is gone; compared with another copy, unresolved V genes explain less than half, and the rest is unexplained. V, J and clone size derive from that table, while D and trimming were established from the DNA sequence. The table for this sample lists roughly 120,000 clones; about 80% of them were counted only once. Approximately 0.93% of the sample belongs to the ten largest clones.

CDR1 SSHAT and CDR2 FNYEAQ are derived from the germline V gene (reference sequence). Unmatched junction bases come to 3, with V trimmed by 4 bases and J by 4 bases. The CDR3 runs 14 amino acids, cysteine and phenylalanine included. Of all the DNA, just the CDR3 is kept, 42 bases in frame from base 1. The cohort consisted of 666 healthy bone marrow donors. All cohort members were sampled while nominally healthy, although unrecorded immune exposures were likely present. CMV serostatus was positive for about 300 and negative for about 55% of the 666 cohort members, and was not recorded for this donor. Each donor provided a peripheral blood sample, and peripheral blood mononuclear cells were used for TCR beta sequencing. Genomic DNA was extracted from the blood cell samples with the Qiagen DNeasy Blood Extraction Kit.

The sample was PBMCs. The chain is assembled from TRBV7-7 and TRBJ1-5; 8 central nucleotides agree with TRBD1. This TCR was sampled from a human donor in good health. The bases read TGTGCCAGCAGCTCCCGACAGGGGAATCAGCCCCAGCATTTT. The encoded protein is CASSSRQGNQPQHF.